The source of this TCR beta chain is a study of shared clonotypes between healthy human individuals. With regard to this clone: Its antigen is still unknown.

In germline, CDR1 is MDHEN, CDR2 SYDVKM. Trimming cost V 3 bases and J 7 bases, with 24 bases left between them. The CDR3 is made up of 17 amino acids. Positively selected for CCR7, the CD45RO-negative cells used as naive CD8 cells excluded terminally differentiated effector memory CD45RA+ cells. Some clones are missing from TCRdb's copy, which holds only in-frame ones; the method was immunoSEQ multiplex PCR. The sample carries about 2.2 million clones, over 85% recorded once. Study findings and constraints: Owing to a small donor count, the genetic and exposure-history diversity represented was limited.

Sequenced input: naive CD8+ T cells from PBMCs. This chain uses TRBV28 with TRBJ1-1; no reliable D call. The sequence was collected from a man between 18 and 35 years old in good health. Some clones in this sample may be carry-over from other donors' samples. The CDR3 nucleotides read TGTGCCAGCAGTTTTTACGGTATTCGGTCGAGGGATGGTGAAGCTTTCTTT. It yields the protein CASSFYGIRSRDGEAFF.